A single sample is the source of the 3 T cell receptor beta chains below, sequenced in a study of OX40 agonist ivuxolimab in advanced cancers. Sequencing was performed with immunoSEQ multiplex PCR; in TCRdb, only in-frame clones are kept and a portion is missing. The sample contains 68,000 or so clones, around 82% of which appear only once. The specimen was CD4+ or CD8+ T cells sorted from blood, collected in a trial of the OX40 agonist ivuxolimab. These receptors were collected from an adult with an advanced solid tumor such as melanoma, head and neck, liver or kidney cancer.

The CDR3 DNA reads as TGTGCCAGCAGCTTCAGGACCTCTGGGGCCAACGTCCTGACTTTC. Translating it yields CASSFRTSGANVLTF. The gene calls are TRBV11-2 and TRBJ2-6, with unresolved D. This CDR3 region has 15 residues. The germline CDR1 and CDR2 sequences are SGHAT and FQNNGV. V dropped 3 bases and J dropped 0 bases, with 6 bases sitting between them.

This clone was detected only once. This chain uses TRBV29-1 with TRBJ2-7, with D perhaps TRBD1 (6 bases). The V and J ends lost 3 bases and 3 bases respectively, with 15 bases between them. Germline lookup yields CDR1 SQVTM and CDR2 ANQGSEA. This CDR3 contains 14 residues. CDR3 DNA: TGCAGCGTTGATCCTTTCGGGACAAACTACGAGCAGTACTTC. This codes for CSVDPFGTNYEQYF.

This clone was recorded a few times. The chain recombines TRBV5-1 with TRBJ1-3; tentatively, D is TRBD1 (6 bases). From germline, CDR1 is SGHRS and CDR2 YFSETQ. The V gene lost 4 bases and the J gene lost 3 bases, with 17 bases spanning the gap. The length of the CDR3 is 16 residues. In nucleotides, the CDR3 is TGCGCCAGCAGCCCGCCCTCAGGGGCTAGTGGAAACACCATATATTTT. Its protein product is CASSPPSGASGNTIYF.